This entry lists 21 T cell receptor beta chains sequenced from one sample in a study of shared clonotypes between healthy human individuals. Assay used: immunoSEQ multiplex PCR; TCRdb lists only in-frame clones, some missing. The repertoire holds millions of clones, with around nine tenths as singletons. Sequencing was carried out using naive CD4+ T cells sorted from blood. The subset: CD45RA+ positively selected. The receptor source for this set is a man aged 18 to 30 in good health.

Turning to this clone: Other DNA variants within this sample encode the same CDR3. The rearrangement joins TRBV5-1 to TRBJ1-3, with D possibly being TRBD1 (5 bases). V was trimmed by 1 base and J by 0 bases, leaving 11 bases between them. The CDR3 contains 16 residues. Germline CDR1 SGHRS, CDR2 YFSETQ. The CDR3 region has the DNA TGCGCCAGCAGCTTGTTGGACACCTCCTCTGGAAACACCATATATTTT. Its protein is CASSLLDTSSGNTIYF.

The CDR3 reads CASSQEGGGPFYGYTF. DNA of the CDR3: TGTGCCAGCAGCCAAGAGGGCGGGGGGCCTTTCTATGGCTACACCTTC. The rearrangement links TRBV4-2 to TRBJ1-2; perhaps TRBD1 as D (6 bases). V gave up 0 bases and J gave up 4 bases, with 15 bases separating them. The CDR3 runs 16 residues. Germline values: CDR1 LGHNA, CDR2 YNFKEQ.

The V call is TRBV28, the J call TRBJ1-3, with D possibly TRBD1 on 5 matching bases. The CDR3 sequence is 15 residues long. The V end lost 3 bases, the J end lost 4 bases, and 13 bases lay between the germline ends. Germline V CDR1 and CDR2: MDHEN, SYDVKM. CDR3 protein: CASSLAGLGGNTIYF. Here the CDR3 DNA reads TGTGCCAGCAGTTTGGCAGGGTTGGGCGGAAACACCATATATTTT.

J is TRBJ2-7 and V is TRBV30; the D is unclear. The CDR3 totals 12 residues. Germline CDR1 reads GTSNPN; CDR2 reads SVGIG (reference sequence). The ends were cut back, 1 base at V and 9 bases at J, with 13 bases in the middle. The CDR3 sequence is CAWSGTAPGQYF. The CDR3 DNA reads TGTGCCTGGAGTGGGACGGCCCCCGGGCAGTACTTC.

V usage is TRBV7-2 and J usage is TRBJ2-7; D is perhaps TRBD2 (6 bases). Germline V CDR1 and CDR2: SGHTA, FQGNSA. The CDR3 totals 13 residues. Trimming removed 6 bases at V and 3 bases at J, with 12 bases between. CDR3 loop: CASSREPFYEQYF. The CDR3, as DNA: TGTGCCAGCAGTCGGGAGCCTTTCTACGAGCAGTACTTC.

The rearrangement links TRBV4-1 to TRBJ1-4; 9 nucleotides align to TRBD1. Per germline, CDR1 MGHRA and CDR2 YSYEKL. The CDR3 is 14 amino acids. After removal of 5 bases from V and 7 bases from J, the junction contained 5 bases not matched to a gene. CDR3 amino acids: CASSETGGSEKLFF. The CDR3 DNA is TGCGCCAGCAGCGAGACAGGGGGGAGTGAAAAACTGTTTTTT.

This chain joins TRBV7-9 and TRBJ2-7, with 8 positions matching TRBD2. The length of the CDR3 is 15 residues. V was clipped by 5 bases and J by 5 bases; unmatched bases: 11. Germline V gives CDR1 SEHNR, CDR2 FQNEAQ (reference sequence). CDR3 loop: CASSQLAAPRNEQYF. For the CDR3, the DNA is TGTGCCAGCAGCCAACTAGCGGCCCCGAGGAACGAGCAGTACTTC. Full variable domain (rest looked up from reference TRBV7-9 and TRBJ2-7): DTGVSQNPRHKITKRGQNVTFRCDPISEHNRLYWYRQTLGQGPEFLTYFQNEAQLEKSRLLSDRFSAERPKGSFSTLEIQRTEQGDSAMYLCASSQLAAPRNEQYFGPGTRLTVT.

The chain carries TRBV7-9 and TRBJ1-1; TRBD1 is a possible D gene (6 bases). Germline V gene sequence: CDR1 SEHNR, CDR2 FQNEAQ (reference sequence). This CDR3 contains 15 residues. Between the trimmed V and J ends, which lost 0 bases and 10 bases, there was a span of 18 bases. The CDR3 region has the DNA TGTGCCAGCAGCTTAGCCCTTGGCAGGGGTACTAGAGCTTTCTTT. Translating it yields CASSLALGRGTRAFF.

The chain is built from TRBV6-5 and TRBJ1-2; TRBD1 matches 9 bases. The CDR3 is 14 amino acids. V lost 5 bases, J lost 7 bases, and 8 bases stayed unmatched. Germline CDR1 and CDR2: MNHEY and SVGAGI. CDR3 in amino acids: CASSPGTGRFGYTF. CDR3 in DNA: TGTGCCAGCAGTCCCGGGACAGGGAGATTTGGCTACACCTTC.

The chain employs TRBV28 and TRBJ2-1; 10 bases fit TRBD2. This CDR3 region has 15 residues. Trimming at V came to 2 bases and at J to 7 bases, leaving 5 bases not matched to a gene. The germline CDR1 and CDR2 sequences are MDHEN and SYDVKM. The CDR3 spells CASSLQAGGLNEQFF. The CDR3 nucleotides read TGTGCCAGCAGTTTACAAGCGGGGGGGCTGAATGAGCAGTTCTTC. Supplemented by reference TRBV28 and TRBJ2-1, the full variable domain reads DVKVTQSSRYLVKRTGEKVFLECVQDMDHENMFWYRQDPGLGLRLIYFSYDVKMKEKGDIPEGYSVSREKKERFSLILESASTNQTSMYLCASSLQAGGLNEQFFGPGTRLTVL.

This clone was observed a single time. This chain uses TRBV27 with TRBJ2-7; 12 bases line up with TRBD1. The V segment lost 5 bases and the J segment 6 bases; nucleotides outside the gene matches: 11. This CDR3 has 16 amino acids. Germline V gene sequence: CDR1 MNHEY, CDR2 SMNVEV (reference sequence). The chain's CDR3 is CASSAAPGQGASEQYF. The CDR3 nucleotides read TGTGCCAGCAGTGCCGCTCCGGGACAGGGGGCTAGCGAGCAGTACTTC.

The rearrangement links TRBV5-1 to TRBJ2-1, with D perhaps matching TRBD1 (5 bases). The CDR3 sequence is 16 residues long. The germline gives CDR1 SGHRS, CDR2 YFSETQ. The V end lost 1 base, the J end lost 0 bases, and 11 bases lay between the germline ends. The CDR3 region is CASSLTRQSSYNEQFF. The CDR3 DNA reads TGCGCCAGCAGCTTGACCCGACAGAGCTCCTACAATGAGCAGTTCTTC. Together with reference TRBV5-1 and TRBJ2-1, the CDR3 gives the full variable domain: KAGVTQTPRYLIKTRGQQVTLSCSPISGHRSVSWYQQTPGQGLQFLFEYFSETQRNKGNFPGRFSGRQFSNSRSEMNVSTLELGDSALYLCASSLTRQSSYNEQFFGPGTRLTVL.

The chain links TRBV5-1 to TRBJ2-5; 8 bases match TRBD2. Germline CDR1 SGHRS, CDR2 YFSETQ. V shed 4 bases and J 6 bases; nucleotides not matched to a gene: 11. The CDR3 loop spans 15 amino acids. The CDR3 loop is CASSPDLAGIKTQYF. The DNA of the CDR3 is TGCGCCAGCAGCCCCGATTTAGCGGGGATCAAGACCCAGTACTTC. The whole variable domain, remainder taken from reference TRBV5-1 and TRBJ2-5, is KAGVTQTPRYLIKTRGQQVTLSCSPISGHRSVSWYQQTPGQGLQFLFEYFSETQRNKGNFPGRFSGRQFSNSRSEMNVSTLELGDSALYLCASSPDLAGIKTQYFGPGTRLLVL.

The rearrangement joins TRBV27 to TRBJ1-1; 9 bases line up with TRBD1. The CDR3 extends over 13 amino acids. Germline CDR1 is MNHEY and CDR2 is SMNVEV (reference sequence). Germline trimming cut 4 bases from V and 4 bases from J; bases unmatched to any gene: 1. This CDR3 reads CASSSDRGTEAFF. Written as DNA, the CDR3 is TGTGCCAGCAGTTCGGACAGGGGCACTGAAGCTTTCTTT.

The chain recombines TRBV19 with TRBJ1-5; weak D call: TRBD1 (6 bases). V lost 3 bases to trimming and J lost 4 bases, with 13 bases between them. CDR1 is LNHDA and CDR2 is SQIVND in the germline V gene (reference sequence). This CDR3 region has 15 residues. CDR3 residues: CASSIISDSNQPQHF. CDR3 DNA sequence: TGTGCCAGTAGTATCATTTCGGACAGTAATCAGCCCCAGCATTTT.

The chain recombines TRBV10-3 with TRBJ2-5; the D is unclear. This CDR3 has 14 residues. Trimming took off 7 bases at V and 1 base at J, with 13 bases between the two ends. The germline V gene has CDR1 ENHRY and CDR2 SYGVKD. The CDR3 DNA sequence: TGTGCCATCATGGCTAGTCTCTCCCAAGAGACCCAGTACTTC. It yields the protein CAIMASLSQETQYF.

This clone has a single count. V usage is TRBV2 and J usage is TRBJ1-4; no reliable D call. This CDR3 has 13 residues. The germline gives CDR1 SNHLY, CDR2 FYNNEI. Trimming cost V 8 bases and J 5 bases, with 12 bases left between them. CDR3 in amino acids: CASENTDNEKLFF. CDR3 coding DNA: TGTGCCAGCGAAAATACCGACAATGAAAAACTGTTTTTT.

The chain employs TRBV7-9 and TRBJ1-6, with TRBD1 identical over 9 bases. CDR1 SEHNR and CDR2 FQNEAQ come from the germline V gene (reference sequence). The CDR3 is 17 residues long. Trimming took 5 bases from V and 5 from J; bases not matched to a gene: 10. In DNA form, the CDR3 reads TGTGCCAGCAGCCCCACAGGGGGCGATTTTGATAATTCACCCCTCCACTTT. Translated, it gives CASSPTGGDFDNSPLHF.

CDR3 amino acids: CASSPQLGFTEQFF. The CDR3 DNA is TGTGCCAGCTCACCCCAACTAGGATTTACAGAGCAGTTCTTC. The chain couples TRBV18 to TRBJ2-1; D possibly corresponds to TRBD2 (5 bases). V lost 3 bases to trimming and J lost 10 bases, with 16 bases between them. The CDR3 covers 14 residues. Germline V gives CDR1 KGHSH, CDR2 LQKENI.

The chain carries TRBV5-1 and TRBJ2-7, with D perhaps TRBD1 (5 bases). Germline V gene sequence: CDR1 SGHRS, CDR2 YFSETQ. The V end was cut by 0 bases, the J end by 2 bases, with 15 bases between. The length of the CDR3 is 16 residues. CDR3 amino acids: CASSLGTNTLTYEQYF. CDR3 coding DNA: TGCGCCAGCAGCTTGGGGACAAACACCCTAACCTACGAGCAGTACTTC.

The V call is TRBV21-1, the J call TRBJ2-1. TRBV21-1 is classified as a pseudogene. The CDR3 has 12 residues. Here the CDR3 DNA reads TGTGCCAGCAGCAAAAGGGAACAGGAGCAGTTCTTC. Its protein product is CASSKREQEQFF.